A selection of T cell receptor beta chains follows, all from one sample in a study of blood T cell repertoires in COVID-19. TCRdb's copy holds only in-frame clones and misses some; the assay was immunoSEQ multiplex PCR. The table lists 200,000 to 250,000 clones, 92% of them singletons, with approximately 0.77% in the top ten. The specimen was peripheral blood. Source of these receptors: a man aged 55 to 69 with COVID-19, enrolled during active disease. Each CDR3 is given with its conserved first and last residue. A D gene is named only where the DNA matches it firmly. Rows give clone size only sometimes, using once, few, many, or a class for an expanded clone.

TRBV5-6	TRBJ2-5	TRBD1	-	CASSGDRGTETQYF	TGTGCCAGCAGCGGGGACAGGGGGACGGAGACCCAGTACTTC
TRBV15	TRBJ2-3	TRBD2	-	CATSRDSTSGRASDTQYF	TGTGCCACCAGCAGAGATTCGACTAGCGGGAGGGCCTCAGATACGCAGTATTTT
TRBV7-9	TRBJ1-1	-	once	CASSLDSQNTEAFF	TGTGCCAGCAGCTTGGACAGCCAGAACACTGAAGCTTTCTTT
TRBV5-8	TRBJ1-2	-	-	CASSSMETVYGYTF	TGTGCCAGCAGCTCCATGGAGACCGTCTATGGCTACACCTTC
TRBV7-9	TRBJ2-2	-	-	CAREDSNTGELFF	TGTGCCAGAGAAGACTCGAACACCGGGGAGCTGTTTTTT
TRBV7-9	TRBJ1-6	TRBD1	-	CASSWGQGVVSPLHF	TGTGCCAGCAGCTGGGGACAGGGGGTTGTGTCACCCCTCCACTTT
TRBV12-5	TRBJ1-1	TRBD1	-	CASGGQGVPEAFF	TGTGCTAGTGGTGGACAGGGCGTCCCTGAAGCTTTCTTT
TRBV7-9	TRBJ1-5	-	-	CASSPSMGLYSNQPQHF	TGTGCCAGCAGCCCCTCGATGGGCCTTTATAGCAATCAGCCCCAGCATTTT
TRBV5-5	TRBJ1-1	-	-	CASSLDRADTEAFF	TGTGCCAGCAGCTTGGACAGGGCGGACACTGAAGCTTTCTTT
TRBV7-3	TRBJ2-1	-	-	CASSLSSYNEQFF	TGTGCCAGCAGCCTCAGCTCCTACAATGAGCAGTTCTTC
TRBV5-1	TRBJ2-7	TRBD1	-	CASSMGQALYDEQYF	TGCGCCAGCAGCATGGGACAGGCCTTGTACGACGAGCAGTACTTC
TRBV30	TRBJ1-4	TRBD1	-	CAWSRQGREKLFF	TGTGCCTGGAGTCGACAGGGGCGGGAAAAACTGTTTTTT
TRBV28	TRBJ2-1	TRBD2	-	CASSEGLAAPYNEQFF	TGTGCCAGCAGCGAGGGACTAGCGGCGCCCTACAATGAGCAGTTCTTC
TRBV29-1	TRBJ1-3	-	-	CSAVQGRSGNTIYF	TGCAGCGCAGTGCAGGGAAGATCTGGAAACACCATATATTTT
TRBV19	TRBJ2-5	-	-	CASSIGIGLETQYF	TGTGCCAGTAGTATAGGTATTGGGCTCGAGACCCAGTACTTC
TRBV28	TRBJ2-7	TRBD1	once	CASSLYRGYEQYF	TGTGCCAGCAGTTTGTACAGGGGTTACGAGCAGTACTTC
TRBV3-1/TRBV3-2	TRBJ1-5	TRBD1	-	CASSQGQGFQPQHF	TGTGCCAGCAGCCAAGGACAGGGGTTTCAGCCCCAGCATTTT
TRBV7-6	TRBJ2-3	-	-	CASSLALTGLDTQYF	TGTGCCAGCAGCTTAGCGTTAACAGGTTTAGATACGCAGTATTTT
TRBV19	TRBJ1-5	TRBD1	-	CASSGRDRGNDQPQHF	TGTGCCAGTAGTGGCCGGGACAGGGGGAACGATCAGCCCCAGCATTTT
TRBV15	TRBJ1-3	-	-	CATSRDPRGPLSGNTIYF	TGTGCCACCAGCAGAGACCCCAGGGGACCACTCTCCGGAAACACCATATATTTT
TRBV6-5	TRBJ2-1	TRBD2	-	CASMIAGGPGNEQFF	TGTGCCAGCATGATTGCGGGGGGGCCGGGGAATGAGCAGTTCTTC
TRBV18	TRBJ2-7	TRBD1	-	CASSPAGQGAYEQYF	TGTGCCAGCTCACCCGCGGGACAGGGGGCTTACGAGCAGTACTTC
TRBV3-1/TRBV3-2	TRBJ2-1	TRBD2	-	CASSLYAGGPNNEQFF	TGTGCCAGCAGCCTCTACGCGGGGGGCCCGAACAATGAGCAGTTCTTC
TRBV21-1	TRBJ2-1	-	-	CASSKARDRAYNEQFF	TGTGCCAGCAGCAAAGCAAGGGACAGGGCCTACAATGAGCAGTTCTTC
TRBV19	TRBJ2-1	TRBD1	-	CASRQGAGYNEQFF	TGTGCCAGCCGACAGGGGGCGGGCTACAATGAGCAGTTCTTC
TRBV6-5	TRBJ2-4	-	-	CASSFYGQSNIQYF	TGTGCCAGCAGTTTTTACGGACAGTCAAACATTCAGTACTTC
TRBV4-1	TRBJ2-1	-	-	CASSQDPSHEYNEQFF	TGCGCCAGCAGCCAAGATCCCTCGCATGAGTACAATGAGCAGTTCTTC
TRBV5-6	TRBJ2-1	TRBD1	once	CASSLGTGKYEQFF	TGTGCCAGCAGCTTGGGGACAGGGAAGTATGAGCAGTTCTTC
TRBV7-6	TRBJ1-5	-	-	CASSLAPGNGNQPQHF	TGTGCCAGCAGCTTAGCCCCAGGGAATGGTAATCAGCCCCAGCATTTT
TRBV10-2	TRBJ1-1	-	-	CASSEWRPLQRRTEAFF	TGCGCCAGCAGTGAGTGGAGACCCCTCCAAAGGAGGACTGAAGCTTTCTTT
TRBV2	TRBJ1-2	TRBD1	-	CASRDRGLGYTF	TGTGCCAGCCGGGACAGGGGGCTCGGCTACACCTTC
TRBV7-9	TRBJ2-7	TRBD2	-	CASSLGLAGGYEQYF	TGTGCCAGCAGCTTAGGTCTAGCGGGGGGCTACGAGCAGTACTTC
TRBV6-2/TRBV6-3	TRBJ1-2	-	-	CASSSPGFPVGYTF	TGTGCCAGCAGTTCCCCGGGGTTTCCCGTTGGCTACACCTTC
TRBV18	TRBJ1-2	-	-	CASSPGASYGYTF	TGTGCCAGCTCACCGGGAGCGAGCTATGGCTACACCTTC
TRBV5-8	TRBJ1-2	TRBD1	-	CASSIGQGASPANYGYTF	TGTGCCAGCAGCATCGGACAGGGGGCTTCACCAGCTAACTATGGCTACACCTTC
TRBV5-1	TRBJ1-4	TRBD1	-	CASKGETGVFEKLFF	TGCGCCAGCAAGGGGGAGACAGGGGTCTTTGAAAAACTGTTTTTT
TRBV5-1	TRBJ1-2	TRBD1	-	CASSSEPPGTGGYGYTF	TGCGCCAGCAGCTCAGAGCCCCCCGGGACAGGGGGCTATGGCTACACCTTC
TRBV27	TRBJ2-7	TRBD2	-	CASRRTGLAGQYF	TGTGCCAGCAGACGCACGGGACTAGCGGGGCAGTACTTC
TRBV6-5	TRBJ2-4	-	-	CASRLTRTSSIQYF	TGTGCCAGCAGACTCACTAGGACGAGTAGCATTCAGTACTTC
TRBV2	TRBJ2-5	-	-	CASSVRQETQYF	TGTGCCAGCAGTGTCAGGCAAGAGACCCAGTACTTC
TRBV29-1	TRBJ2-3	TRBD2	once	CSVELGQRGHQDTQYF	TGCAGCGTTGAGCTCGGCCAGCGGGGGCATCAAGATACGCAGTATTTT
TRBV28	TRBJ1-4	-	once	CASNTPSATNEKLFF	TGTGCCAGCAATACGCCCAGTGCAACTAATGAAAAACTGTTTTTT
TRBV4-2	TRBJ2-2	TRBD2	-	CASSQSGGLATGELFF	TGTGCCAGCAGCCAAAGCGGGGGACTAGCCACCGGGGAGCTGTTTTTT
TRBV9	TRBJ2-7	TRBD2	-	CASSVGTSVRYEQYF	TGTGCCAGCAGCGTAGGGACTAGCGTCCGCTACGAGCAGTACTTC
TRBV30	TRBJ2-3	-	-	CAWSALARTDTQYF	TGTGCCTGGAGCGCACTAGCACGCACAGATACGCAGTATTTT
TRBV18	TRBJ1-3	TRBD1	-	CASSPRTGETGNTIYF	TGTGCCAGCTCACCTCGGACAGGAGAGACTGGAAACACCATATATTTT
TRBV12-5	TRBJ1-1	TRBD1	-	CASGDRDTEAFF	TGTGCTAGTGGGGACAGGGACACTGAAGCTTTCTTT
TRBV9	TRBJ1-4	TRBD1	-	CASGAGGTVNEKLFF	TGTGCCAGCGGAGCGGGGGGGACAGTTAATGAAAAACTGTTTTTT
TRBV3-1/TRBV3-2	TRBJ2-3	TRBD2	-	CASSLRTSGTDTQYF	TGTGCCAGCAGCCTGAGGACTAGCGGCACAGATACGCAGTATTTT
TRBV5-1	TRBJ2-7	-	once	CASSSRQVKYF	TGCGCCAGCAGCTCACGACAGGTTAAGTACTTC
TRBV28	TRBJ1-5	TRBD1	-	CASSSGQGGNQPQHF	TGTGCCAGCAGCTCCGGACAGGGTGGCAATCAGCCCCAGCATTTT